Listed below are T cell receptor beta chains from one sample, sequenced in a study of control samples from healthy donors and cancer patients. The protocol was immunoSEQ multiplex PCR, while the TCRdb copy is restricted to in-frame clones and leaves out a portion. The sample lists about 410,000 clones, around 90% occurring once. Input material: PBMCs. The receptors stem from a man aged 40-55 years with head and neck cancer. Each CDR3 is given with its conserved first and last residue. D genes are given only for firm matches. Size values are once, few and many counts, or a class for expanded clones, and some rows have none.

CDR3 DNA: TGTGCCAGCAGGAGGAACACTGAAGCTTTCTTT
CDR3 protein: CASRRNTEAFF
V gene: TRBV6-5
J gene: TRBJ1-1
D gene: -
clone size: -

CDR3 DNA: TGTGCCAGCAGTTTTGGAGGATCACCCCTCCACTTT
CDR3 protein: CASSFGGSPLHF
V gene: TRBV27
J gene: TRBJ1-6
D gene: -
clone size: once

CDR3 DNA: TGTGCCAGTAGTGCCGGGACAGCCGATAATTCACCCCTCCACTTT
CDR3 protein: CASSAGTADNSPLHF
V gene: TRBV19
J gene: TRBJ1-6
D gene: TRBD1
clone size: once

CDR3 DNA: TGTGCCACCACTGACGGCCTTGGGGAGACCCAGTACTTC
CDR3 protein: CATTDGLGETQYF
V gene: TRBV24-1
J gene: TRBJ2-5
D gene: -
clone size: many

CDR3 DNA: TGCGCCAGCAGTCCTGGACAGGCGTTAGCCATCACCGGGGAGCTGTTTTTT
CDR3 protein: CASSPGQALAITGELFF
V gene: TRBV5-1
J gene: TRBJ2-2
D gene: TRBD1
clone size: -

CDR3 DNA: TGTGCCAGCAGCCCAGCTGGGGCAGGGGGGACCCAGTACTTC
CDR3 protein: CASSPAGAGGTQYF
V gene: TRBV7-9
J gene: TRBJ2-5
D gene: TRBD1
clone size: -

CDR3 DNA: TGTGCCAGCTCACCGAGGATATCGGAACTGAGCAGAGGCTCCTATAATTCACCCCTCCACTTT
CDR3 protein: CASSPRISELSRGSYNSPLHF
V gene: TRBV18
J gene: TRBJ1-6
D gene: -
clone size: -

CDR3 DNA: TGTGCCAGCAGTGCCCAGACAGGGGTGAGCGAAAAACTGTTTTTT
CDR3 protein: CASSAQTGVSEKLFF
V gene: TRBV25-1
J gene: TRBJ1-4
D gene: TRBD1
clone size: -

CDR3 DNA: TGTGCCAGCAGCCAAGGGGCTACTAGCGGAGGGCCCTACGAGCAGTACTTC
CDR3 protein: CASSQGATSGGPYEQYF
V gene: TRBV4-2
J gene: TRBJ2-7
D gene: TRBD2
clone size: once

CDR3 DNA: TGCGCCAGCAGCTGGACGTCCGGGACAGGGAACACCGGGGAGCTGTTTTTT
CDR3 protein: CASSWTSGTGNTGELFF
V gene: TRBV5-1
J gene: TRBJ2-2
D gene: TRBD1
clone size: -

CDR3 DNA: TGTGCCAGCAGTTTAGTACTAGCGGTTGAGCAGTTCTTC
CDR3 protein: CASSLVLAVEQFF
V gene: TRBV12-3/TRBV12-4
J gene: TRBJ2-1
D gene: TRBD2
clone size: -

CDR3 DNA: TGTGCCAGCAGCCTGAGCGGGGGCAATCAGCCCCAGCATTTT
CDR3 protein: CASSLSGGNQPQHF
V gene: TRBV3-1/TRBV3-2
J gene: TRBJ1-5
D gene: -
clone size: -

CDR3 DNA: TGTGCCAGCAGCGGACAGGGGAGAGGTCAGCCCCAGCATTTT
CDR3 protein: CASSGQGRGQPQHF
V gene: TRBV9
J gene: TRBJ1-5
D gene: TRBD1
clone size: few

CDR3 DNA: TGTGCCAGCAGTTATCAACTAAACACAGATACGCAGTATTTT
CDR3 protein: CASSYQLNTDTQYF
V gene: TRBV6-2/TRBV6-3
J gene: TRBJ2-3
D gene: -
clone size: -

CDR3 DNA: TGCGCCAGCAGCCAAGATCCTTCGGGGCCTTATGGCTACACCTTC
CDR3 protein: CASSQDPSGPYGYTF
V gene: TRBV4-3
J gene: TRBJ1-2
D gene: -
clone size: -

CDR3 DNA: TGTGCCAGCAGTGGTGGGGTTAATAATGAAAAACTGTTTTTT
CDR3 protein: CASSGGVNNEKLFF
V gene: TRBV2
J gene: TRBJ1-4
D gene: -
clone size: few

CDR3 DNA: TGTGCCAGCAGTTTGCTAGCGGGAGAGGTAGATACGCAGTATTTT
CDR3 protein: CASSLLAGEVDTQYF
V gene: TRBV27
J gene: TRBJ2-3
D gene: TRBD2
clone size: -

CDR3 DNA: TGTGCCTGGAGCAGGGTAGAGGAAAAACTGTTTTTT
CDR3 protein: CAWSRVEEKLFF
V gene: TRBV30
J gene: TRBJ1-4
D gene: -
clone size: -

CDR3 DNA: TGTGCCAGCAACTCAAGTGACAGGTTTACCGAGGGAAAACTGTTTTTT
CDR3 protein: CASNSSDRFTEGKLFF
V gene: TRBV5-5
J gene: TRBJ1-4
D gene: -
clone size: -

CDR3 DNA: TGTGCCAGCAGCTTATTCGGGGGATCGGTCGAGCAGTACTTC
CDR3 protein: CASSLFGGSVEQYF
V gene: TRBV7-8
J gene: TRBJ2-7
D gene: -
clone size: -

CDR3 DNA: TGCGCCAGCAGTGGGTGGGGGACTAGCGGGGAACTAAGCACAGATACGCAGTATTTT
CDR3 protein: CASSGWGTSGELSTDTQYF
V gene: TRBV10-2
J gene: TRBJ2-3
D gene: TRBD2
clone size: -

CDR3 DNA: TGTGCCAGCAGTTTATCAAGGGACAGAGCCTACGAGCAGTACTTC
CDR3 protein: CASSLSRDRAYEQYF
V gene: TRBV27
J gene: TRBJ2-7
D gene: TRBD1
clone size: -

CDR3 DNA: TGTGCCAGCAGCCTCTCTGGCAGTTATAGCAATCAGCCCCAGCATTTT
CDR3 protein: CASSLSGSYSNQPQHF
V gene: TRBV7-9
J gene: TRBJ1-5
D gene: -
clone size: -

CDR3 DNA: TGTGCCAGCAGTTATGGGGGACCCCAACACGAGCAGTACTTC
CDR3 protein: CASSYGGPQHEQYF
V gene: TRBV27
J gene: TRBJ2-7
D gene: -
clone size: -

CDR3 DNA: TGTGCCAGCAGCCAAGGCACAGGGGATTATGAAAAACTGTTTTTT
CDR3 protein: CASSQGTGDYEKLFF
V gene: TRBV14
J gene: TRBJ1-4
D gene: TRBD1
clone size: -

CDR3 DNA: TGTGCCAGCAGCTTGGAAATGGGAGTGAACACCGGGGAGCTGTTTTTT
CDR3 protein: CASSLEMGVNTGELFF
V gene: TRBV5-6
J gene: TRBJ2-2
D gene: -
clone size: -

CDR3 DNA: TGTGCCAGCAGTACGGCCGGGGTGGGCTACGAGCAGTACTTC
CDR3 protein: CASSTAGVGYEQYF
V gene: TRBV27
J gene: TRBJ2-7
D gene: -
clone size: -

CDR3 DNA: TGTGCCAGCAGTACCCCCATTAGCGGGGGGATGGGGGAGACCCAGTACTTC
CDR3 protein: CASSTPISGGMGETQYF
V gene: TRBV28
J gene: TRBJ2-5
D gene: TRBD2
clone size: -

CDR3 DNA: TGTGCCAGCAGCCCATATGGGGACCCTCTTGGGGGATTCACAGATACGCAGTATTTT
CDR3 protein: CASSPYGDPLGGFTDTQYF
V gene: TRBV28
J gene: TRBJ2-3
D gene: -
clone size: -

CDR3 DNA: TGTGCCAGCAGCCAATCGAGATACACTGAAGCTTTCTTT
CDR3 protein: CASSQSRYTEAFF
V gene: TRBV16
J gene: TRBJ1-1
D gene: -
clone size: -